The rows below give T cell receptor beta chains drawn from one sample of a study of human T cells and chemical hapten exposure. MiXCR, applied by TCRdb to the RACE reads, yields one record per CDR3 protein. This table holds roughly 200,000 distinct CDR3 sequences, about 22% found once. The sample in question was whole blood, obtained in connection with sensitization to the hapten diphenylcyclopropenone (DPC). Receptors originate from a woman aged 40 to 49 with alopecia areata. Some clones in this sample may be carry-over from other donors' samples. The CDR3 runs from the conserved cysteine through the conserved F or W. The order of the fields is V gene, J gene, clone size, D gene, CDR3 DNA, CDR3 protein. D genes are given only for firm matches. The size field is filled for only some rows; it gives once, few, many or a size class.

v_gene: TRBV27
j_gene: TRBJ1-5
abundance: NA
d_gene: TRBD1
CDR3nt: TGTGCCAGCAGTCCATTTGCCGGGACAGGGCTAGGGCAGCCCCAGCATTTT
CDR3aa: CASSPFAGTGLGQPQHF

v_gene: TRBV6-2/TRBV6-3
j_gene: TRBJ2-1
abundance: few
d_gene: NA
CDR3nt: TGTGCCAGTCGGACTCTAATTACCTACAATGAGCAGTTCTTC
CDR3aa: CASRTLITYNEQFF

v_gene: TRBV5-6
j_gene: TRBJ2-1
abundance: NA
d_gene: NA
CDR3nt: TGTGCCAGCAGCCCCCCCGTACGCAATGAGCAGTTCTTC
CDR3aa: CASSPPVRNEQFF

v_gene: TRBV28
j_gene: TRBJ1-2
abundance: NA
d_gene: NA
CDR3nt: TGTGCCAGCAGTTTTAACAGGCATAACTATGGCTACACCTTC
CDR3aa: CASSFNRHNYGYTF

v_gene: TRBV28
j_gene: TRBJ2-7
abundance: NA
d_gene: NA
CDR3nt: TGTGCCAGCAGTTCTCAAGGGACGGTGTCCTACGAGCAGTACTTC
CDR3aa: CASSSQGTVSYEQYF

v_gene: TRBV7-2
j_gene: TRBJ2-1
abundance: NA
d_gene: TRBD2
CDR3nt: TGTGCCAGCAGCTTAGGGGACTACGATGAGCAGTTCTTC
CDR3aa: CASSLGDYDEQFF

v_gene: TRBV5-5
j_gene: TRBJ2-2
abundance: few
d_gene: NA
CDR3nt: TGTGCCAGCAGCTTAAAATTGTCGCAGAACACCGGGGAGCTGTTTTTT
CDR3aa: CASSLKLSQNTGELFF

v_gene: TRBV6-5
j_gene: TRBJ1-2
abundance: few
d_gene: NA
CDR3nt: TGTGCCAGCAGTCCGACAGTTCCTTATGGCTACACCTTC
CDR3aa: CASSPTVPYGYTF

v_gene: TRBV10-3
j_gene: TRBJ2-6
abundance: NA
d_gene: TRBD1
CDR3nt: TGTGCCATCAGTGCGACAGGGGGCTCCTCTGGGGCCAACGTCCTGACTTTC
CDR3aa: CAISATGGSSGANVLTF

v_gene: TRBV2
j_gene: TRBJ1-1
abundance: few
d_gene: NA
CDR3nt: TGTGCCAGCAGTGAAAGGGCAGTGAACACTGAAGCTTTCTTT
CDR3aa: CASSERAVNTEAFF

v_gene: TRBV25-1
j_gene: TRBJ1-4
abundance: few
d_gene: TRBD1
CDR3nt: TGTGCCAGCAGGGACAGGGGGCGTGAAAAACTGTTTTTT
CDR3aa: CASRDRGREKLFF

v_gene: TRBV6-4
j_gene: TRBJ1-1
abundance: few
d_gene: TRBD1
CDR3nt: TGTGCCAGCAGAGGGACAGACATGAACACTGAAGCTTTCTTT
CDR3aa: CASRGTDMNTEAFF

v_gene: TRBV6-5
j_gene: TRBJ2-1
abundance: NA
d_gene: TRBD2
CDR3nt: TGTGCCAGCAGTTACTTGGGGATGGCGGGAGAGTACAATGAGCAGTTCTTC
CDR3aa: CASSYLGMAGEYNEQFF

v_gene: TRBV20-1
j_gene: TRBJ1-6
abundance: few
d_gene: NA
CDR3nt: TGCAGTGCTAGGTTGACCGGATATAATTCACCCCTCCACTTT
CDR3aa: CSARLTGYNSPLHF

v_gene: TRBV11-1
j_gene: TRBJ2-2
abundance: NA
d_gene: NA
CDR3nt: TGTGCCAGCAGCACTGGGTCAGGGGCCGGGGAGCTGTTTTTT
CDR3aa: CASSTGSGAGELFF

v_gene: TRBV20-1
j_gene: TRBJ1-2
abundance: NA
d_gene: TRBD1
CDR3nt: TGCAGTGCAATCCAGGGGACAGGCTATGGCTACGCCTTC
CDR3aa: CSAIQGTGYGYAF

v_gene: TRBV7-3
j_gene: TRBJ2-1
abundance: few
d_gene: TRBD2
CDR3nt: TGTGCCAGCAGCCTGACTAGCGGGAACTATGAGCAGTTCTTC
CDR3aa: CASSLTSGNYEQFF

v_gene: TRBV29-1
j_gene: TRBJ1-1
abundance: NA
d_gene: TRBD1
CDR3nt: TGCAGCGTTGACCGACAGGGGGCGGTCACTGAAGCTTTCTTT
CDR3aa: CSVDRQGAVTEAFF

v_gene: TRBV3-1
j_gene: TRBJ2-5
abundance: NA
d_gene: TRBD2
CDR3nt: TGTGCCAGCAGCCCGGGACTAGCGGGAGGCCCACTGGGGACCCAGTACTTC
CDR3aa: CASSPGLAGGPLGTQYF

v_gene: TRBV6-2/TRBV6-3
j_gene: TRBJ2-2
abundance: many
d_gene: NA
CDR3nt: TGTGCCAGCAGTCCCCCAGGGCGGACCGGGGAGCTGTTTTTT
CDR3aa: CASSPPGRTGELFF

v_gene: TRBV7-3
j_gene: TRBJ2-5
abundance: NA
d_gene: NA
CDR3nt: TGTGCCAGCAGCCCCAGGGCCAGCTCGGAGACCCAGTACTTC
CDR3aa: CASSPRASSETQYF

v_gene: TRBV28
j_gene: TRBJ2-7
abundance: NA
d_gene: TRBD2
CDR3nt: TGTGCCAGCAGTCCTCCGGGACTAGCGGGATTTGAGCAGTACTTC
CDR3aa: CASSPPGLAGFEQYF

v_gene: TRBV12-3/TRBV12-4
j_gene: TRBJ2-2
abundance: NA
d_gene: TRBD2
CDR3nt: TGTGCCAGCAGACTAGCGGGACGTAACACCGGGGAGCTGTTTTTT
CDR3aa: CASRLAGRNTGELFF

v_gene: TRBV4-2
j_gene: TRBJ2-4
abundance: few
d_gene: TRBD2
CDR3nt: TGTGCCAGCAGCCGCGCGGGACTAGCGGAAAACATTCAGTACTTC
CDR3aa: CASSRAGLAENIQYF

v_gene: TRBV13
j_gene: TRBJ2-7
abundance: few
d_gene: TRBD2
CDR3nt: TGTGCCAGCAGCTTAATTGGGACTAGCGCCTACGAGCAGTACTTC
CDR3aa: CASSLIGTSAYEQYF

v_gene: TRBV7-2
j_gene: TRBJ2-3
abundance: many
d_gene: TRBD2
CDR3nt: TGTGCCAGCAGCCCCTTAGCGGGAACTGTAAATACGCAGTATTTT
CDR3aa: CASSPLAGTVNTQYF

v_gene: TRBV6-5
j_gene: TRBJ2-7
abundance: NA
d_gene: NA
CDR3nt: TGTGCCAGCAGCTACCGGGGCCCGGGGTGGAACGAGCAGTACTTC
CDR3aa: CASSYRGPGWNEQYF

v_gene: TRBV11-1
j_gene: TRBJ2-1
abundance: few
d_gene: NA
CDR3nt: TGTGCCAGCAGCTTAGACTTTTCCGGGGAACATCTGTTCTTC
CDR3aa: CASSLDFSGEHLFF

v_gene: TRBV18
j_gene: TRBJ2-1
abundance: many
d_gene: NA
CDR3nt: TGTGCCAGCTCACCGACACCCGGCTCCTACAATGAGCAGTTCTTC
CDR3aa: CASSPTPGSYNEQFF

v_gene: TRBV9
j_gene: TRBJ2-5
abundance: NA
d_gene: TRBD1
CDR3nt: TGTGCCAGCAGCGCGACAGGGGTGGAGACCCAGTACTTC
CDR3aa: CASSATGVETQYF

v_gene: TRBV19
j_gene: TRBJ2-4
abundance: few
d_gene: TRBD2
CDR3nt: TGTGCCAGTAGTATAGCCGAGGGACTAGCGGGAGGGGACATTCAGTACTTC
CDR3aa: CASSIAEGLAGGDIQYF

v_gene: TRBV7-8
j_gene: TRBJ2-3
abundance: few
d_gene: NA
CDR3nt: TGTGCCAGCAGCTTACCCGCGAGCACAGATACGCAGTATTTT
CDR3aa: CASSLPASTDTQYF

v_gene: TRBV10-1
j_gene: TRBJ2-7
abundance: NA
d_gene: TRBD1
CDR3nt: TGCGCCAGGATACAGGGGTCCCACGAGCAGTACTTC
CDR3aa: CARIQGSHEQYF

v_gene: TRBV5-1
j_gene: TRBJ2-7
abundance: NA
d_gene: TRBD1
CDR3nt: TGCGCCAGCGGGGACAGTTCCGCGTCTTACGAGCAGTACTTC
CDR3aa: CASGDSSASYEQYF

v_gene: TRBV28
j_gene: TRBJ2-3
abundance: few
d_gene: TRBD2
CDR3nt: TGTGCCAGCAGCCGACCGGGATGGGAGCGGGAGGGAGAGGATACGCAGTATTTT
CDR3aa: CASSRPGWEREGEDTQYF

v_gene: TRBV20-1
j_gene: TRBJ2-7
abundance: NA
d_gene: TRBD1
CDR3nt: TGCAGTGCTCGAAGGGGGACAGGTTATACCTACGAGCAGTACTTC
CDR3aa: CSARRGTGYTYEQYF

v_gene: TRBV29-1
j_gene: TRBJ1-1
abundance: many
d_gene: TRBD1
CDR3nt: TGCAGCGTTCGTCATGGGACAGGGATCACTGAAGCTTTCTTT
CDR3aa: CSVRHGTGITEAFF

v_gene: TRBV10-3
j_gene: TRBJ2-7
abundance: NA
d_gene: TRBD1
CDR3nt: TGTGCCATCAGTGCAGGGACAGGGGCTGGGGAGCAGTACTTC
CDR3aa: CAISAGTGAGEQYF

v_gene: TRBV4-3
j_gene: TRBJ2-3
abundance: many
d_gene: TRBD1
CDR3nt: TGCGCCAGCAGCCAAGATCGGGCAGGGGGCTCAGATACGCAGTATTTT
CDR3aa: CASSQDRAGGSDTQYF

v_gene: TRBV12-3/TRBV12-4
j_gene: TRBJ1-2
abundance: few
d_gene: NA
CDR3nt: TGTGCCAGCGCCTCCTGGACTGGTGGCTACACCTTC
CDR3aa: CASASWTGGYTF